The 13 T cell receptor beta chains reported below all come from one sample, sequenced in a study of regulatory T cells in long-lasting Graves disease. The authors built TCR beta libraries using iRepertoire HTBI primers and Arm-PCR of CDR3 regions. TCRdb fed the multiplex PCR reads into MiXCR, producing one record per CDR3 protein. This sample has 400,000 to 550,000 distinct CDR3 sequences; around 14% occur once, and the top ten carry 16%. Specified time point: newly diagnosed GD, antithyroid drugs for less than 3 months. Making the TCR library involved RNA that had been extracted from PBMCs. A further study also used this sample, focusing on T cells in Graves' hyperthyroidism and ophthalmopathy.

Material: peripheral blood mononuclear cells (PBMCs), obtained at new diagnosis, from a patient treated with antithyroid drugs. These receptor sequences come from a woman between 25 and 40 years old with Graves disease.

There are many counts of this clonotype. The V and J genes are TRBV5-1 and TRBJ1-2; 9 bases align to TRBD1. Trimming cost V 5 bases and J 6 bases; bases outside gene matches: 8. Germline lookup yields CDR1 SGHRS and CDR2 YFSETQ. The length of the CDR3 is 14 residues. The CDR3 DNA follows: TGCGCCAGCAGGCAAACCGGGACAGGGAATGGCTACACCTTC. Translation: CASRQTGTGNGYTF.

This sequence joins TRBV12-5 and TRBJ2-3; no clear D. Germline CDR1 is LGHNT and CDR2 is FRNRAP. The V and J ends lost 5 bases and 2 bases respectively, with 8 bases between them. The length of the CDR3 is 13 residues. The CDR3 is CASGNTNTDTQYF. Written as DNA, the CDR3 is TGTGCTAGTGGTAATACCAACACAGATACGCAGTATTTT.

This clonotype was seen repeatedly, ten times or more. The chain is built from TRBV20-1 and TRBJ2-7; TRBD2 agrees at 9 bases. There are 15 residues in the CDR3. With 0 bases clipped from V and 1 base from J, the junction kept 4 bases outside the gene matches. Germline lookup yields CDR1 DFQATT and CDR2 SNEGSKA (reference sequence). CDR3: CSARDAGGGSYEQYF. The CDR3, as DNA: TGCAGTGCTAGAGATGCGGGAGGGGGGTCCTACGAGCAGTACTTC.

This chain links TRBV27 with TRBJ2-5; perhaps TRBD2 as D (5 bases). The CDR3 length is 13 residues. Trimming left V 6 bases short and J 4 bases short, with 12 bases between. CDR1 is MNHEY, CDR2 SMNVEV, per germline (reference sequence). The CDR3 protein is CASREREGETQYF. The CDR3 DNA reads TGTGCCAGCAGGGAGAGGGAAGGAGAGACCCAGTACTTC.

A note on this clonotype: This may stem from a read error, because a much larger clone lies one nucleotide away. This sequence joins TRBV28 and TRBJ2-1; D gene ambiguous. CDR1 MDHEN and CDR2 SYDVKM come from the germline V gene. V lost 6 bases, J lost 2 bases, and 8 bases lay in between. The CDR3 is made up of 13 amino acids. The CDR3, as DNA: TGTGCCAGCAGGCGAGTGGCCTACAATGAGCAGTTCTTC. It yields the protein CASRRVAYNEQFF.

The sample holds many counts of this clonotype. The gene calls are TRBV29-1 and TRBJ2-5; tentative D call: TRBD1 (6 bases). V lost 8 bases to trimming and J lost 7 bases, with 20 bases between them. Germline V gene sequence: CDR1 SQVTM, CDR2 ANQGSEA. The CDR3 contains 13 residues. The CDR3 nucleotides are TGCAGCAAGGAAACAGGGATTCAGGGGACCCAGTACTTC. This sequence encodes CSKETGIQGTQYF.

The chain combines TRBV4-1 with TRBJ2-1, with TRBD2 identical over 12 bases. Germline assignment: CDR1 MGHRA and CDR2 YSYEKL. Unmatched junction bases numbered 8, after V lost 4 bases and J lost 1 base. The CDR3 is 18 amino acids. The chain's CDR3 is CASSPAGLAGTSYNEQFF. The CDR3 DNA reads as TGCGCCAGCAGCCCCGCCGGACTAGCGGGGACTTCCTACAATGAGCAGTTCTTC.

This clonotype has more than one count but fewer than ten. The chain recombines TRBV7-8 with TRBJ1-4; 7 bases fit TRBD1. Germline V gives CDR1 SGHVS, CDR2 FQNEAQ. Losses at the gene ends were 4 bases for V and 5 bases for J; bases not matched to a gene: 7. The CDR3 has 15 amino acids. Here the CDR3 DNA reads TGTGCCAGCAGCTCGTACAGGGGACAAAATGAAAAACTGTTTTTT. Encoded protein: CASSSYRGQNEKLFF. Variable domain in full (rest from reference TRBV7-8 and TRBJ1-4): GAGVSQSPRYKVAKRGQDVALRCDPISGHVSLFWYQQALGQGPEFLTYFQNEAQLDKSGLPSDRFFAERPEGSVSTLKIQRTQQEDSAVYLCASSSYRGQNEKLFFGSGTQLSVL.

This clonotype was observed many times. J is TRBJ2-5 and V is TRBV7-9; the match to TRBD1 covers 7 bases. The CDR3 sequence is 15 residues long. Per germline, CDR1 SEHNR and CDR2 FQNEAQ (reference sequence). J gave up 4 bases and V 0 bases, and 5 bases lay outside the gene matches. CDR3 DNA sequence: TGTGCCAGCAGCTTAGCAGGGGGCCGGGGAGAGACCCAGTACTTC. Protein: CASSLAGGRGETQYF.

The gene calls are TRBV28 and TRBJ2-3; TRBD1 matches 7 bases. The J segment lost 5 bases and the V segment lost 5 bases, leaving 7 bases of the junction unmatched. Germline V gene sequence: CDR1 MDHEN, CDR2 SYDVKM. The length of the CDR3 is 14 residues. CDR3 nucleotide sequence: TGTGCCAGCAGTCCCACAGGGGCGGAAGATACGCAGTATTTT. Its protein product is CASSPTGAEDTQYF.

The table lists this clonotype with many counts. This sequence joins TRBV12-3 or TRBV12-4 and TRBJ2-7, with 9 bases aligning to TRBD1. CDR3 length: 12 residues. After removal of 3 bases from V and 11 bases from J, the junction contained 5 bases not matched to a gene. Here the CDR3 DNA reads TGTGCCAGCAGTTTGTCGACAGGGGGAAAGTACTTC. Translating gives CASSLSTGGKYF.

At least ten counts were recorded for this clonotype. This chain uses TRBV20-1 with TRBJ2-3, with 10 bases lining up with TRBD2. This CDR3 spans 15 amino acids. Trimming removed 1 base from V and 3 bases from J; junction bases left unmatched: 4. The germline gives CDR1 DFQATT, CDR2 SNEGSKA (reference sequence). CDR3 sequence: CSARGAGGPTDTQYF. CDR3 DNA: TGCAGTGCTAGAGGAGCGGGAGGGCCAACAGATACGCAGTATTTT.

The table lists this clonotype with many counts. The chain is built from TRBV10-3 and TRBJ2-1; D gene uncertain. CDR1 ENHRY and CDR2 SYGVKD come from the germline V gene. This CDR3 has 12 residues. Trimming took off 10 bases at V and 2 bases at J, with 9 bases between the two ends. CDR3: CATTGTYNEQFF. CDR3 DNA: TGTGCCACTACGGGCACCTACAATGAGCAGTTCTTC.